The entry below gives a single T cell receptor (beta chain) sequence along with its context. V dropped 1 base and J dropped 0; count of bases not matched to a gene: 6. The CDR3 covers 18 residues. CDR1 and CDR2 (germline): MGHRA, YSYEKL. These data are taken from a study of CD8 T cells in acute hepatitis C reinfection. Whole-study findings and limits: Overrepresentation in the naive pool did not explain the preferential TRBV04 and TRBV06 usage seen in all groups.

Regarding time point: acute HCV infection, within 168 days of estimated infection date. Hepatitis C virus-specific T cells were sequenced directly ex vivo without in vitro expansion. The table came from immunoSEQ multiplex PCR; TCRdb's copy has only in-frame clones and leaves some out. The sample has about 190 clones; more than 55% are singletons. This rearrangement joins TRBV4-1 to TRBJ2-2; 9 bases are a match to TRBD2. The sequences come from HCV NS3-1073 tetramer-sorted CD8+ T cells from PBMCs, collected during acute infection. The TCR comes from a man aged 40-49 years with chronic hepatitis C. In DNA, the CDR3 is TGCGCCAGCAGCCAAGTGGCTAGCGGGGCAACGAACACCGGGGAGCTGTTTTTT. It encodes CASSQVASGATNTGELFF.